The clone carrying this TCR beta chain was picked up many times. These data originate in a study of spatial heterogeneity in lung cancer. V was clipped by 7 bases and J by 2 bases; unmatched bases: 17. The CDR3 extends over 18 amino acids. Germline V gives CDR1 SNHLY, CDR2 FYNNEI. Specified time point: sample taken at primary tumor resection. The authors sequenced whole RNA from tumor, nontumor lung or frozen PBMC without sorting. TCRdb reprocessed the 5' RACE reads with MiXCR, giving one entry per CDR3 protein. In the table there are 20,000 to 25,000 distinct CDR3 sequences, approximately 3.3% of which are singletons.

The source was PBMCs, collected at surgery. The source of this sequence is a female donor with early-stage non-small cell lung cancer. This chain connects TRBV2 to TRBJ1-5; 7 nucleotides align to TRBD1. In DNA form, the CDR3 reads TGTGCCAGCAAGAGAACCCCGGGGGTAGACAGGGGCAATCAGCCCCAGCATTTT. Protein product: CASKRTPGVDRGNQPQHF.